Listed here are 23 T cell receptor beta chains from one sample, sequenced in a study of beta chain features in type 1 diabetes. What was sequenced were expressed TCRB transcripts, since all of the isolated RNA had been reverse transcribed. TCRdb keeps only in-frame clones here, not all; method: immunoSEQ multiplex PCR. The sample includes nearly 700,000 clones, roughly 13% of them seen just once. Study-wide results and limits: All four CD4+ subsets from Type 1 diabetes patients carried moderately but significantly shorter TCRB CDR3s.

These TCRs' antigens remain unknown. Material: naive CD4+ T cells from blood. The source is a man younger than 30 with type 1 diabetes.

This clone appeared a few times. The chain recombines TRBV14 with TRBJ2-1, with a possible D match to TRBD2 (7 bases). The CDR3 has 15 residues. Germline lookup yields CDR1 SGHDN and CDR2 FVKESK. Deletions cut 4 bases from V and 9 bases from J, with 19 bases between. The CDR3 DNA sequence: TGTGCCAGCAGCCTCACGGGGGGCCCCTTGGGTGAGCAGTTCTTC. Translation: CASSLTGGPLGEQFF.

This clone occurred a few times. The chain uses TRBV5-4 and TRBJ2-1; D is unresolved. The CDR3 sequence is 13 residues long. Per germline, CDR1 SGHNT and CDR2 YYREEE (reference sequence). V lost 2 bases to trimming and J lost 8 bases, with 11 bases between them. The CDR3 DNA reads TGTGCCAGCAGCTTTACTGGATCGGATGAGCAGTTCTTC. It translates to CASSFTGSDEQFF.

The gene calls are TRBV5-6 and TRBJ2-7; perhaps TRBD2 as D (6 bases). Looked up from germline, CDR1 is SGHDT and CDR2 is YYEEEE. The V gene lost 0 bases and the J gene lost 4 bases, with 11 bases spanning the gap. The CDR3 is 14 residues long. CDR3 region: CASSLDPGGYEQYF. The CDR3 DNA sequence: TGTGCCAGCAGCTTGGACCCCGGGGGTTACGAGCAGTACTTC.

The V call is TRBV7-9, the J call TRBJ2-7; D may be TRBD2 (6 bases). CDR3 length: 14 residues. With 2 bases removed from V and 6 bases from J, the gap between germline ends came to 14 bases. Germline lookup yields CDR1 SEHNR and CDR2 FQNEAQ (reference sequence). The CDR3 DNA sequence: TGTGCCAGCAGCTTAATGGAGGGCGAAGGCGAGCAGTACTTC. This sequence encodes CASSLMEGEGEQYF.

The CDR3 nucleotides read TGTGCCAGCAGCCGAGACAGGGCTTACGAGCAGTACTTC. As protein: CASSRDRAYEQYF. The V gene is TRBV7-9, the J gene TRBJ2-7; TRBD1 agrees at 7 bases. The CDR3 loop spans 13 amino acids. Per the germline V gene, CDR1 is SEHNR and CDR2 is FQNEAQ (reference sequence). V lost 5 bases to trimming and J lost 4 bases; unmatched junction nucleotides: 5.

In this sample, this clone turned up a few times. The chain employs TRBV10-3 and TRBJ2-1; TRBD2 matches at 8 bases. The CDR3 sequence is 16 residues long. With 2 bases clipped from V and 8 bases from J, the junction kept 11 bases outside the gene matches. Germline V gene data show CDR1 as ENHRY and CDR2 as SYGVKD. Here the CDR3 reads CAISEKPGVSGDEQFF. The CDR3 nucleotides are TGTGCCATCAGTGAGAAACCAGGGGTTAGCGGGGATGAGCAGTTCTTC.

This clone was detected a few times. Other DNA sequences in this specimen translate into the identical CDR3. The chain is built from TRBV5-1 and TRBJ2-7, with D possibly matching TRBD1 (6 bases). This CDR3 region has 12 residues. Germline-derived CDR1 and CDR2 are SGHRS and YFSETQ. The V end lost 3 bases, the J end lost 6 bases, and 10 bases lay between the germline ends. The CDR3 here is CASSSQGGEQYF. The CDR3, as DNA: TGCGCCAGCAGCTCGCAAGGGGGCGAGCAGTACTTC.

J is TRBJ1-6 and V is TRBV27; D is uncertain. CDR3 length equals 14 residues. Germline CDR1 reads MNHEY; CDR2 reads SMNVEV (reference sequence). Trimming shortened V by 6 bases and J by 7 bases, and 13 bases separated the two germline ends. The CDR3 loop is CASSRTEENSPLHF. In DNA, the CDR3 is TGTGCCAGCAGCAGGACCGAAGAGAATTCACCCCTCCACTTT.

In its sample, this clone was seen a few times. The V gene is TRBV4-1, the J gene TRBJ1-1; D is uncertain. CDR1 is MGHRA and CDR2 is YSYEKL in the germline V gene. The length of the CDR3 is 13 residues. Trimming took 3 bases from V and 4 from J, leaving 9 bases between them. Here the CDR3 DNA reads TGCGCCAGCAGCCAGCCATTAAGCACTGAAGCTTTCTTT. Translated, it gives CASSQPLSTEAFF.

This clone was seen a handful of times. Other nucleotide sequences from this sample produce the same CDR3. J is TRBJ2-3 and V is TRBV30; no firm D call. The CDR3 runs 11 residues. Germline-derived CDR1 and CDR2 are GTSNPN and SVGIG (reference sequence). V lost 4 bases and J lost 6, with 8 bases in between. CDR3 amino acids: CAWTGSDTQYF. CDR3 bases: TGTGCCTGGACAGGTAGTGATACGCAGTATTTT.

This clone was detected only a few times. This chain connects TRBV20-1 to TRBJ1-2, with D perhaps matching TRBD1 (6 bases). Germline V gene lookup returns CDR1 DFQATT and CDR2 SNEGSKA (reference sequence). Deletions cut 6 bases from V and 8 bases from J, with 13 bases between. This CDR3 contains 11 residues. This chain's CDR3 is CSANWGAGYTF. Here the CDR3 DNA reads TGCAGTGCCAATTGGGGGGCGGGCTACACCTTC.

This chain links TRBV2 with TRBJ2-1, with 7 bases identical to TRBD1. Unmatched junction bases numbered 11, after V lost 6 bases and J lost 6 bases. CDR1 is SNHLY, CDR2 FYNNEI, per germline. The CDR3 contains 15 residues. This CDR3 reads CASSQGVPHLNEQFF. The CDR3 nucleotides are TGTGCCAGCAGCCAGGGGGTACCGCACCTCAATGAGCAGTTCTTC. The complete variable domain, with remaining parts taken from reference TRBV2 and TRBJ2-1, reads EPEVTQTPSHQVTQMGQEVILRCVPISNHLYFYWYRQILGQKVEFLVSFYNNEISEKSEIFDDQFSVERPDGSNFTLKIRSTKLEDSAMYFCASSQGVPHLNEQFFGPGTRLTVL.

The chain links TRBV5-1 to TRBJ1-1; D is unresolved. The V gene's germline CDR1 is SGHRS and CDR2 YFSETQ. This CDR3 is built from 14 residues. V lost 2 bases and J lost 1, with 9 bases in between. The CDR3 coding sequence is TGCGCCAGCAGCTTCCGTGCAGAGAACACTGAAGCTTTCTTT. Translated, it gives CASSFRAENTEAFF.

The gene calls are TRBV7-9 and TRBJ2-4; D unclear. The germline V and J ends were trimmed by 5 bases and 7 bases, with 21 bases remaining between them. The CDR3 loop spans 16 amino acids. The V gene's germline CDR1 is SEHNR and CDR2 FQNEAQ (reference sequence). The CDR3 loop reads CASSPPGLVPINIQYF. CDR3 sequence (DNA): TGTGCCAGCAGCCCGCCCGGGCTCGTGCCTATTAACATTCAGTACTTC.

This clone was seen more than once but under ten times. The rearrangement joins TRBV30 to TRBJ1-1; D gene ambiguous. Germline CDR1 reads GTSNPN; CDR2 reads SVGIG (reference sequence). V dropped 0 bases and J dropped 3 bases, with 8 bases sitting between them. The CDR3 loop spans 13 amino acids. The CDR3 coding sequence is TGTGCCTGGAGTGTAACTCTGGACACTGAAGCTTTCTTT. Translation: CAWSVTLDTEAFF.

In this sample, this clone turned up a few times. J is TRBJ1-4 and V is TRBV25-1; perhaps TRBD1 as D (5 bases). Deletions cut 6 bases from V and 8 bases from J, with 13 bases between. This CDR3 comprises 13 residues. Germline assignment: CDR1 MGHDK and CDR2 SYGVNS. The CDR3 reads CASSPTGEEKLFF. CDR3 nucleotide sequence: TGTGCCAGCAGCCCTACGGGGGAGGAAAAACTGTTTTTT.

Many counts were recorded for this clone. The sample has other DNA sequences that encode this CDR3 too. The V call is TRBV30, the J call TRBJ2-5; 7 bases are a match to TRBD1. CDR3 size: 13 residues. Germline V gives CDR1 GTSNPN, CDR2 SVGIG (reference sequence). The V segment lost 1 base and the J segment 4 bases; nucleotides outside the gene matches: 3. The DNA of the CDR3 is TGTGCCTGGAGTGCGACAGGGCGAGAGACCCAGTACTTC. Its protein product is CAWSATGRETQYF.

This clone came up a few times. The V call is TRBV11-2, the J call TRBJ2-7; 9 nucleotides agree with TRBD1. Germline V gene data show CDR1 as SGHAT and CDR2 as FQNNGV. CDR3 size: 15 residues. V gave up 7 bases and J gave up 2 bases; unmatched junction bases: 9. The CDR3 DNA follows: TGTGCCAGCACCGGGAATGGGGACAGGGCCTACGAGCAGTACTTC. Protein product: CASTGNGDRAYEQYF.

The chain joins TRBV9 to TRBJ1-5; D is unclear. Germline CDR1 SGDLS, CDR2 YYNGEE. The CDR3 spans 13 residues. Trimming left V 4 bases short and J 0 bases short, with 5 bases between. The CDR3 region is CASSIDSNQPQHF. CDR3 nucleotides: TGTGCCAGCAGCATCGATAGCAATCAGCCCCAGCATTTT.

This chain uses TRBV5-1 with TRBJ2-5; D is unclear. The CDR3 totals 14 residues. Between the trimmed V and J ends, which lost 0 bases and 2 bases, there was a span of 8 bases. CDR1 is SGHRS, CDR2 YFSETQ, per germline. CDR3 amino acids: CASSLGPTQETQYF. CDR3 bases: TGCGCCAGCAGCTTGGGACCTACACAAGAGACCCAGTACTTC.

The V gene is TRBV28, the J gene TRBJ1-2; no definite D call. This CDR3 spans 12 amino acids. Germline CDR1 MDHEN, CDR2 SYDVKM. The ends were cut back, 4 bases at V and 3 bases at J, with 6 bases in the middle. For the CDR3, the DNA is TGTGCCAGCAGTTCCTCGGACTATGGCTACACCTTC. Translation gives CASSSSDYGYTF.

There are a few counts of this clone. This chain joins TRBV5-4 and TRBJ2-3; D call uncertain. Trimming pared 2 bases from V and 0 bases from J, leaving 13 bases between. Germline CDR1 SGHNT, CDR2 YYREEE (reference sequence). The CDR3 is made up of 16 amino acids. CDR3: CASSFHVDWSTDTQYF. The CDR3 DNA follows: TGTGCCAGCAGCTTTCATGTAGACTGGAGCACAGATACGCAGTATTTT.

About this clone itself: This sample includes further DNA sequences coding for the same CDR3. V and J are TRBV5-1 and TRBJ2-1, with D unresolved. This CDR3 spans 13 amino acids. Germline V lookup: CDR1 SGHRS, CDR2 YFSETQ. V dropped 0 bases and J dropped 5 bases, with 6 bases sitting between them. In nucleotides, the CDR3 is TGCGCCAGCAGCTTGGGGCAGGACAATGAGCAGTTCTTC. As protein: CASSLGQDNEQFF.